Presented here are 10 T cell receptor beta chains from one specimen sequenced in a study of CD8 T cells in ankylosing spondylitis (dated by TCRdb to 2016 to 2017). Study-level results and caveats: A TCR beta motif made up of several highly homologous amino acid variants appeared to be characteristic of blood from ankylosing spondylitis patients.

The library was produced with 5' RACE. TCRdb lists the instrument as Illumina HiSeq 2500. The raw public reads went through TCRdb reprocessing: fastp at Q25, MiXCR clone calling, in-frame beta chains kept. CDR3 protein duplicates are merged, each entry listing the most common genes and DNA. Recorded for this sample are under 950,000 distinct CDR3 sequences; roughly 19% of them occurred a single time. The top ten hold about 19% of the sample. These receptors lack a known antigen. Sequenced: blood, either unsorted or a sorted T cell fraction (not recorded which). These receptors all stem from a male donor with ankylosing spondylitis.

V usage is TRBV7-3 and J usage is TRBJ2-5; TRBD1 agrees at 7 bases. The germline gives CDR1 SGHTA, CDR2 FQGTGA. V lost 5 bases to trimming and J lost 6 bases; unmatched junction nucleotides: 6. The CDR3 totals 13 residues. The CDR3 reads CASSPQGSQTQYF. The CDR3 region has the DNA TGTGCCAGCAGCCCACAGGGGAGCCAGACCCAGTACTTC.

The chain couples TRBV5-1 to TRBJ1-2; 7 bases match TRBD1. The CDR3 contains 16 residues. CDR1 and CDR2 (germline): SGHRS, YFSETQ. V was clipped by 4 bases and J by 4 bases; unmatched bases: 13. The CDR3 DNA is TGCGCCAGCAGCCTAGTGGGACAGTCCGGTAGCTATGGCTACACCTTC. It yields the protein CASSLVGQSGSYGYTF.

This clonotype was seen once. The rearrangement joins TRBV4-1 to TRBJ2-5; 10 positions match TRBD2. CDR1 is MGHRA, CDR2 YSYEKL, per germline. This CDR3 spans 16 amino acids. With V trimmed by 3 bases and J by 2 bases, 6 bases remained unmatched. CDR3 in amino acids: CASSQRSAGGQETQYF. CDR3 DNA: TGCGCCAGCAGCCAGCGATCAGCGGGGGGGCAAGAGACCCAGTACTTC.

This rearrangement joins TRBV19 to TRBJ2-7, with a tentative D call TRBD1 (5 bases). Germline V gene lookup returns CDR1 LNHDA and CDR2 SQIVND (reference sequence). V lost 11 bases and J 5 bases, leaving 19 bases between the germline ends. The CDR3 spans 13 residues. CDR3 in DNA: TGTGCCCTCCGAAGTAGGGGAACGAACGAGCAGTACTTC. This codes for CALRSRGTNEQYF.

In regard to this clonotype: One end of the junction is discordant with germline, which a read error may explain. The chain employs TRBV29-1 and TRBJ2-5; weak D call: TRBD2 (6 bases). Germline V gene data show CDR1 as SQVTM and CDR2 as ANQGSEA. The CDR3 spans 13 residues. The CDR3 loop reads CSEGPGVQGTQYF. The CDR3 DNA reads TGCAGCGAAGGACCGGGGGTCCAAGGGACCCAGTACTTC.

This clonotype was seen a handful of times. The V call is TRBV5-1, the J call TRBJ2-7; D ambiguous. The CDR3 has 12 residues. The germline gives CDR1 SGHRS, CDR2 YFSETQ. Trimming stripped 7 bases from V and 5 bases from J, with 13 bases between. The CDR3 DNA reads TGCGCCAGCGAGCCACAGCTCCACGAGCAGTACTTC. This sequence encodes CASEPQLHEQYF.

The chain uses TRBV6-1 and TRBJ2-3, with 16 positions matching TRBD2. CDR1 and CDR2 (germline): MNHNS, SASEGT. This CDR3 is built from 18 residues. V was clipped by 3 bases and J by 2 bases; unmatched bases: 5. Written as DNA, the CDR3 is TGTGCCAGCAGTGAGGGACTAGCGGGAGGGTTCCTCACAGATACGCAGTATTTT. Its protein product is CASSEGLAGGFLTDTQYF.

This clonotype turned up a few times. The DNA of the CDR3 is TGCAGTGCCAGCGGGGGGCTACTTTACAATGAGCAGTTCTTC. It encodes CSASGGLLYNEQFF. The chain links TRBV20-1 to TRBJ2-1; 9 nucleotides match TRBD2. The J segment lost 4 bases and the V segment lost 6 bases, leaving 7 bases of the junction unmatched. CDR1 and CDR2 (germline): DFQATT, SNEGSKA (reference sequence). This CDR3 has 14 residues.

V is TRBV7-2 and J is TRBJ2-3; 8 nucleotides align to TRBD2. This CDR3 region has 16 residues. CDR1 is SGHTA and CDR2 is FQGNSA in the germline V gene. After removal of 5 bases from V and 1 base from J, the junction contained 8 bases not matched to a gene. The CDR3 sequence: CASSRGGAGGTDTQYF. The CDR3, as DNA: TGTGCCAGCAGCCGGGGAGGAGCGGGAGGCACAGATACGCAGTATTTT.

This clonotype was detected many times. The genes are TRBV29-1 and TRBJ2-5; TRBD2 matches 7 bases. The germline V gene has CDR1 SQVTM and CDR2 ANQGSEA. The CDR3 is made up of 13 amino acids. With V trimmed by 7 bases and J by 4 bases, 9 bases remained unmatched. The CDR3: CSAKLALPETQYF. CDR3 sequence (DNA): TGCAGCGCAAAACTAGCGCTTCCAGAGACCCAGTACTTC.